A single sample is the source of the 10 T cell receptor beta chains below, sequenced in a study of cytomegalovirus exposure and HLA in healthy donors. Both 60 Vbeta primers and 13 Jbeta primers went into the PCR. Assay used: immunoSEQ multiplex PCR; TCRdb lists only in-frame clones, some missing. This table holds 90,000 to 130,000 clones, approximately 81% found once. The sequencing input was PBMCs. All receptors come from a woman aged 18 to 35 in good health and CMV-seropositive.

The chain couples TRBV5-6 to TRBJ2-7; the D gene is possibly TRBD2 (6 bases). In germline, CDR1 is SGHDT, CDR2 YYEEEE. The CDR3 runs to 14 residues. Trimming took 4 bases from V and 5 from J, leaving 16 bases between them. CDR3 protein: CASSAGTALDEQYF. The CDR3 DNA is TGTGCCAGCAGCGCGGGGACTGCTTTGGACGAGCAGTACTTC.

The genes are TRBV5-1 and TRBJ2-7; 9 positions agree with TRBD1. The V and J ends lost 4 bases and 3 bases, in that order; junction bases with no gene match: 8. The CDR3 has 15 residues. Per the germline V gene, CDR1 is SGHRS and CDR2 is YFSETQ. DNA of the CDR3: TGCGCCAGCAGCCACGCGGAGACAGGGGGCTACGAGCAGTACTTC. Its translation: CASSHAETGGYEQYF.

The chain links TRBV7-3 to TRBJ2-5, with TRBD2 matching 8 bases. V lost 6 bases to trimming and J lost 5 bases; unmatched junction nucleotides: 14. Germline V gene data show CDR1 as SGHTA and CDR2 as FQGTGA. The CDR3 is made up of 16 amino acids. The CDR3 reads CASSRRPGTRRETQYF. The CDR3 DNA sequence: TGTGCCAGCAGTCGTCGCCCCGGGACTAGAAGGGAGACCCAGTACTTC. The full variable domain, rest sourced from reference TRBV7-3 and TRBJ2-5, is GAGVSQTPSNKVTEKGKYVELRCDPISGHTALYWYRQSLGQGPEFLIYFQGTGAADDSGLPNDRFFAVRPEGSVSTLKIQRTERGDSAVYLCASSRRPGTRRETQYFGPGTRLLVL.

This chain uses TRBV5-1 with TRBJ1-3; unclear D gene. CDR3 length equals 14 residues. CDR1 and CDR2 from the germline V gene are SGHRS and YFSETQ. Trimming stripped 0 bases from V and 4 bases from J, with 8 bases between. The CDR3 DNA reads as TGCGCCAGCAGCTTGGAACCGGGAGGAAACACCATATATTTT. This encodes CASSLEPGGNTIYF.

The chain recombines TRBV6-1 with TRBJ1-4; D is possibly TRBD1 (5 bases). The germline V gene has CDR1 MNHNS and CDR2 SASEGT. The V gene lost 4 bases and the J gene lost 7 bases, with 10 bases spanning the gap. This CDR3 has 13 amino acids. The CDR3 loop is CASSVRAGEKLFF. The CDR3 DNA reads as TGTGCCAGCAGTGTCAGGGCTGGTGAAAAACTGTTTTTT.

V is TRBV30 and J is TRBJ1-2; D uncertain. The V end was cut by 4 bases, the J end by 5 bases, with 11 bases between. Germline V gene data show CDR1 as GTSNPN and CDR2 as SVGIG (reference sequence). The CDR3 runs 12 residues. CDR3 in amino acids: CAWIHSSYGYTF. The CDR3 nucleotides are TGTGCCTGGATCCACAGCAGTTATGGCTACACCTTC.

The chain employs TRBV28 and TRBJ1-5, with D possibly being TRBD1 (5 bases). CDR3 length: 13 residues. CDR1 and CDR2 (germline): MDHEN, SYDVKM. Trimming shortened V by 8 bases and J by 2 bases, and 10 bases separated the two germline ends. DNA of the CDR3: TGTGCCAGCGAGTTAGGGGGCAATCAGCCCCAGCATTTT. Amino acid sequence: CASELGGNQPQHF.

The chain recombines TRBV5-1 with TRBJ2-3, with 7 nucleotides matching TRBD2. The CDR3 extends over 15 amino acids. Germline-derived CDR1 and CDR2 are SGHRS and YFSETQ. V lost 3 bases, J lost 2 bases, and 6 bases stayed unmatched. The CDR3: CASSSPGLSTDTQYF. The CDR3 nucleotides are TGCGCCAGCAGCTCGCCGGGACTATCCACAGATACGCAGTATTTT.

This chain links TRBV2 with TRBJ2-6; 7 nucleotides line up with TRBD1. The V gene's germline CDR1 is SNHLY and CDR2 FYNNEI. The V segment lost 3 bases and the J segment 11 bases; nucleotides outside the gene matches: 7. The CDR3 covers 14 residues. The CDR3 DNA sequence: TGTGCCAGCAGTGAGCTGACAGGGTTAGACGTCCTGACTTTC. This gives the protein CASSELTGLDVLTF.

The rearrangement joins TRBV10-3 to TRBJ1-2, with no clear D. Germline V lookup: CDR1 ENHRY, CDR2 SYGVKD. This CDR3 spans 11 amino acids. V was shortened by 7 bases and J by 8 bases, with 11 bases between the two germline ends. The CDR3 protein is CAITPPAGYTF. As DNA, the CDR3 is TGTGCCATCACCCCCCCAGCGGGCTACACCTTC.